This T cell receptor (beta chain) is from a study of read filtering for tumor transcriptome and immune sequencing (TCRdb year 2020). For context, the study as a whole: The cohort had roughly 17 male and more than 12 female patients with a mean age of around 70 years, ranging from roughly 45 to 90. Per sample, about 4.05 to 11 million TCR-region mapped reads were obtained with IR-seq, compared with only 85 to 1273 with RNA-seq. After DNase treatment, whole-transcriptome libraries were prepared with the TruSeq RNA Access Library Prep Kit. One main goal was a read-filtering strategy for immune repertoire data, in particular deciding whether clonotypes backed by only one read should be removed. Using the same bone marrow samples, the study ran both targeted immune repertoire sequencing and bulk whole-transcriptome sequencing and then compared the TCR repertoires from each method. Under revised international staging, about 8 patients fell into R-ISS I, about 17 into R-ISS II and over five into R-ISS III.

What the work shows at the level of the full study, not this receptor alone: IR-seq captured clonotypes at much higher depth and more reliably than RNA-seq, and smaller IR-seq throughput sufficed to identify most shared clonotypes. In IR-seq, single-read clonotypes were around four fifths of clonotypes but approximately 3.5% of total reads; in RNA-seq they were roughly three quarters of clonotypes and 44.6% of reads. When single-read clonotypes were removed, the proportions of shared clonotypes in IR-seq and RNA-seq correlated more strongly. The sorted CD138-negative fraction was composed of a mixed bone marrow immune population rather than of purified T cells.

Bone marrow was sampled from every patient at the time of active disease. Ficoll-Hypaque density gradient centrifugation was used to isolate bone marrow mononuclear cells. To remove myeloma plasma cells, the cells were labeled with CD138 magnetic microbeads on a MACS separator, and CD138-negative cells were then collected by negative selection. Purity of the isolated cells was checked by flow cytometry on an Attune NxT using CD138 antibodies. TRIzol reagent was used to extract total RNA, which was then quantified with a NanoDrop spectrophotometer. For each patient, paired RNA-seq and IR-seq were run on the CD138-negative bone marrow sample from that patient. TCR libraries were built from 300 to 450 ng RNA with the Immunoverse kit, using molecular barcoded adaptors covering alpha/delta and beta/gamma chains. TCR library preparation used the same RNA that was used for transcriptome sequencing. An Illumina HiSeq 4000 with 2 x 150 cycles was used to sequence the TCR libraries. In the authors' own workflow: With MiXCR, TCR reads were aligned to human V, D, J and C references and assembled into CDR3 clonotypes, with quality filtering and error correction included. The tcR package in R was used for analysis of clonotype counts and gene usage diversity. Raw mapping reads were checked after the RNA-seq reads had been mapped by STAR aligner version 2.5.3a onto the human GRCh37 genome. To test the effect of sequencing depth on detected clonotypes, IR-seq fastq files were randomly downsampled using Seqtk 1.3. In-frame beta chains were kept once TCRdb had trimmed the public reads at Q25 with fastp and called clones with MiXCR. For every CDR3 protein sequence, its rows merge into one entry that carries the most common genes and DNA. TCRdb, rather than the study authors, made the V and J calls. In all, the sample holds about 93,000 distinct CDR3 sequences, and under 25% of those were seen once. The biggest ten clones account for 11% of the sample.

This clonotype showed up just a few times. Its antigen remains undetermined. The input lacks base qualities; no much larger clone sits a single base away. V and J are trimmed by 0 bases and 3 bases, and the gene matches miss 8 bases of the junction. From the cysteine up to the phenylalanine, the CDR3 has a length of 17 residues. The kept DNA is CDR3 alone, 51 bases in frame from the first base. This clonotype was obtained from a donor older than 35 with multiple myeloma. The sample taken for sequencing was a population of CD138-negative cells sorted from bone marrow. The cell subset or site label on this specimen signifies: bone marrow mononuclear cells depleted of CD138+ plasma/myeloma cells by negative magnetic selection. The rearranged segments are TRBV23-1 and TRBJ2-4, and TRBD1 aligns with 7 junction nucleotides. TRBV23-1 counts as an open reading frame of uncertain function. The CDR3 region has the sequence CASSQSFGQGVKNIQYF. The sequenced DNA: TGCGCCAGCAGTCAATCGTTTGGCCAGGGGGTCAAAAACATTCAGTACTTC.